One and the same sample provided the 15 T cell receptor beta chains below, sequenced in a study of blood T cells in healthy people across ages. Combining a sample-barcoded 5' primer with a J-beta primer mix, a second PCR ran for about 7 to 11 cycles. TCRdb reanalysed the 5' RACE reads using MiXCR and keeps one entry per CDR3 protein. The sample includes around 800,000 distinct CDR3 sequences, roughly 46% of them seen just once. The sequenced material came from blood. The receptors come from a man older than 75 in good health.

The chain employs TRBV20-1 and TRBJ2-2; 9 positions match TRBD2. The V gene end was trimmed by 6 bases and the J gene end by 8 bases; junction bases not matched to a gene: 10. CDR1 is DFQATT and CDR2 is SNEGSKA in the germline V gene (reference sequence). The CDR3 totals 14 residues. CDR3 coding DNA: TGCAGTGCCATACAGGGACTAGCTGGAGGGGAGCTGTTTTTT. It specifies CSAIQGLAGGELFF.

The V gene is TRBV20-1, the J gene TRBJ2-1; D may match TRBD1 or TRBD2 (5 bases each). V dropped 0 bases and J dropped 8 bases, with 14 bases sitting between them. CDR3 length: 14 amino acids. Germline V gene data show CDR1 as DFQATT and CDR2 as SNEGSKA (reference sequence). CDR3 nucleotides: TGCAGTGCTAGAGATCAGATGGTGGGGGATGAGCAGTTCTTC. Translation: CSARDQMVGDEQFF.

This clonotype showed up just a few times. The genes are TRBV7-2 and TRBJ2-5; D unresolved. V was shortened by 5 bases and J by 0 bases, with 10 bases between the two germline ends. Germline V gene data show CDR1 as SGHTA and CDR2 as FQGNSA. The CDR3 runs 14 residues. The CDR3 loop is CASSVEMYQETQYF. The CDR3 DNA is TGTGCCAGCAGCGTAGAGATGTACCAAGAGACCCAGTACTTC.

This rearrangement joins TRBV4-1 to TRBJ1-2; D is uncertain. From germline, CDR1 is MGHRA and CDR2 YSYEKL. Trimming shortened V by 1 base and J by 3 bases, and 18 bases separated the two germline ends. CDR3 length equals 17 residues. CDR3 coding DNA: TGCGCCAGCAGCCAAGGCCCCTGGGCAGGCCCTTACTATGGCTACACCTTC. This gives the protein CASSQGPWAGPYYGYTF.

The genes are TRBV20-1 and TRBJ2-7, with TRBD1 as a possible D gene (5 bases). The length of the CDR3 is 14 residues. The V end lost 4 bases, the J end lost 5 bases, and 18 bases lay between the germline ends. Germline-derived CDR1 and CDR2 are DFQATT and SNEGSKA (reference sequence). The CDR3 protein is CSAKSERGTNEQYF. The DNA for the CDR3 is TGCAGTGCTAAGTCGGAAAGGGGTACGAACGAGCAGTACTTC.

This clonotype turned up a few times. The V call is TRBV11-2, the J call TRBJ2-5; 7 nucleotides line up with TRBD2. The CDR3 is 16 amino acids. V lost 4 bases and J lost 5; bases outside the gene matches: 13. Germline CDR1 is SGHAT and CDR2 is FQNNGV. CDR3 nucleotide sequence: TGTGCCAGCAGCTCAAACACCCGCGGGAGCGGGGAGACCCAGTACTTC. Its translation: CASSSNTRGSGETQYF.

This clonotype came up once. The chain uses TRBV7-9 and TRBJ2-5; D is uncertain. The V gene lost 0 bases and the J gene lost 5 bases, with 13 bases spanning the gap. Germline CDR1 reads SEHNR; CDR2 reads FQNEAQ (reference sequence). CDR3 size: 15 residues. CDR3 sequence: CASSLAARPRETQYF. CDR3 sequence (DNA): TGTGCCAGCAGCTTAGCGGCCAGACCTAGGGAGACCCAGTACTTC.

This clonotype came up a few times. This rearrangement joins TRBV21-1 to TRBJ2-7; TRBD2, as called in the table, went unchecked against the DNA. TRBV21-1 is noted as a pseudogene. The CDR3 runs to 14 residues. Written as DNA, the CDR3 is TGTGCCAGCAGCCACGGGACTAGCGGAGGCGAGCAGTACTTC. Amino acids: CASSHGTSGGEQYF.

In its sample, this clonotype was seen a few times. The CDR3 DNA reads TGCAGTGCCCAAGCCGGGGCGGGAAGCTCCTACGAGCAGTACTTC. Amino acid sequence: CSAQAGAGSSYEQYF. The chain uses TRBV20-1 and TRBJ2-7; TRBD2 is a possible D gene (6 bases). This CDR3 is built from 15 residues. The ends were cut back, 6 bases at V and 0 bases at J, with 18 bases in the middle. Germline V gene lookup returns CDR1 DFQATT and CDR2 SNEGSKA (reference sequence).

This clonotype turned up a few times. The chain is built from TRBV9 and TRBJ2-3; 7 bases map to TRBD2. This CDR3 is 17 amino acids long. The V and J ends lost 4 bases and 4 bases, in that order; junction bases with no gene match: 15. Germline V gene sequence: CDR1 SGDLS, CDR2 YYNGEE. CDR3 loop: CASSRFTAGAPPDTQYF. CDR3 DNA: TGTGCCAGCAGCCGGTTCACGGCGGGAGCACCCCCAGATACGCAGTATTTT. The full variable domain, rest sourced from reference TRBV9 and TRBJ2-3, is DSGVTQTPKHLITATGQRVTLRCSPRSGDLSVYWYQQSLDQGLQFLIQYYNGEERAKGNILERFSAQQFPDLHSELNLSSLELGDSALYFCASSRFTAGAPPDTQYFGPGTRLTVL.

The chain uses TRBV3-1 and TRBJ2-7, with D uncertain. CDR1 is LGHDT, CDR2 YNNKEL, per germline (reference sequence). The CDR3 spans 15 residues. V gave up 1 base and J gave up 1 base, with 11 bases separating them. The CDR3 DNA reads as TGTGCCAGCAGCCAAGGGGCAAGCGCTTCCTACGAGCAGTACTTC. Translating it yields CASSQGASASYEQYF.

This clonotype appeared a single time. This chain joins TRBV5-1 and TRBJ2-3; 9 bases agree with TRBD1. This CDR3 contains 16 residues. Germline V gives CDR1 SGHRS, CDR2 YFSETQ. With 5 bases clipped from V and 3 bases from J, the junction kept 10 bases outside the gene matches. CDR3 residues: CASRTGQGMTTDTQYF. Written as DNA, the CDR3 is TGCGCCAGCAGAACCGGACAGGGGATGACGACAGATACGCAGTATTTT.

The chain has TRBV6-5 and TRBJ2-1; 12 nucleotides align to TRBD2. Germline V gives CDR1 MNHEY, CDR2 SVGAGI. The CDR3 runs 16 residues. V gave up 4 bases and J gave up 6 bases; unmatched junction bases: 7. DNA for the CDR3: TGTGCCAGCAGTTCTAGCGGGAGGGCCAGGGGCAATGAGCAGTTCTTC. Amino acids: CASSSSGRARGNEQFF.

At least ten counts were recorded for this clonotype. The CDR3 protein is CASTATDRADIQYF. Here the CDR3 DNA reads TGCGCCAGCACCGCTACAGACAGGGCGGACATTCAGTACTTC. This chain links TRBV5-1 with TRBJ2-4; TRBD1 matches at 7 bases. Trimming removed 6 bases from V and 8 bases from J; junction bases left unmatched: 11. The CDR3 length is 14 residues. Looked up from germline, CDR1 is SGHRS and CDR2 is YFSETQ.

The chain joins TRBV24-1 to TRBJ2-7; D not certain. The DNA end is more similar to TRBJ2-5, so the J call may be wrong. The germline gives CDR1 KGHDR, CDR2 SFDVKD. This CDR3 is 12 amino acids long. CDR3 in amino acids: CATSDFFETQYF. For the CDR3, the DNA is TGTGCCACCAGTGATTTTTTTGAGACCCAGTACTTC.